A selection of T cell receptor beta chains follows, all from one sample in a study of T cell changes during pregnancy in multiple sclerosis. Libraries were prepared by immunoSEQ multiplex PCR; TCRdb keeps only in-frame clonotypes and omits some of them. The table includes some 97,000 clones, 94% detected once. Sample: peripheral blood, taken before pregnancy. The source is a female donor with multiple sclerosis, enrolled in a pregnancy study. CDR3s include the opening cysteine and the closing phenylalanine or tryptophan. Each record gives: J gene, V gene, D gene, clone size, CDR3 DNA, CDR3 protein. A D gene is named only where the DNA matches it firmly. Clone sizes are given selectively: once, few, many, or a class where the clone is expanded.

>TRBJ2-1|TRBV5-4|TRBD2|.
TGTGCCAGCAGTACAAGCGGGAACCCCAGGAATGAGCAGTTCTTC
CASSTSGNPRNEQFF
>TRBJ2-7|TRBV7-3|.|.
TGTGCCAGCAGCTTAGCGGAGAAGTACGAGCAGTACTTC
CASSLAEKYEQYF
>TRBJ2-2|TRBV9|.|.
TGTGCCAGCAGCGTAGATCTCGGGGAGCTGTTTTTT
CASSVDLGELFF
>TRBJ2-7|TRBV5-1|TRBD2|.
TGCGCCAGCAGCCTTGGGACTAGCGTCTACGAGCAGTACTTC
CASSLGTSVYEQYF
>TRBJ2-7|TRBV9|TRBD1|.
TGTGCCAGCAGCGTAAGTGGGCGGCAGGGGGCTTTCGACGAGCAGTACTTC
CASSVSGRQGAFDEQYF
>TRBJ2-3|TRBV11-2|TRBD1|once
TGTGCCAGCAGCCTTAGAACAGGGGTGGGAGATACGCAGTATTTT
CASSLRTGVGDTQYF
>TRBJ1-2|TRBV30|.|.
TGTGCCTGGAGTGCATCACCCCTTTCTGAGGGTGGCTACACCTTC
CAWSASPLSEGGYTF
>TRBJ2-7|TRBV27|TRBD2|.
TGTGCCACCTCCCGGGGAGGGCAAGTTTCGGAGCAGTACTTC
CATSRGGQVSEQYF
>TRBJ2-7|TRBV6-1|TRBD2|.
TGTGCCAGCAGCCCTGGACTAGCGGCCATCTACGAGCAGTACTTC
CASSPGLAAIYEQYF
>TRBJ2-5|TRBV6-5|.|.
TGTGCCAGCAGTTTTCTGGGAGAGGAGACCCAGTACTTC
CASSFLGEETQYF
>TRBJ1-1|TRBV7-6|.|.
TGTGCCAGCAGCAACCAGGAACTCACTGAAGCTTTCTTT
CASSNQELTEAFF
>TRBJ2-1|TRBV19|TRBD2|.
TGTGCCAGCCGGAGGGCTAGCGGGAGCCACAATGAGCAGTTCTTC
CASRRASGSHNEQFF
>TRBJ1-4|TRBV10-2|.|once
TGCGCCAGCAGTGAGCTCGTTACAGGGCGGGGGCGCGAAAAACTGTTTTTT
CASSELVTGRGREKLFF
>TRBJ2-1|TRBV30|TRBD1|.
TGTGCCGGGCGGGACAGGGGCTTCAATGAGCAGTTCTTC
CAGRDRGFNEQFF
>TRBJ1-5|TRBV5-5|.|.
TGTGCCAGCAGCCCCGGGACGGCCGGGGGTGAACCCCAGCATTTT
CASSPGTAGGEPQHF
>TRBJ2-3|TRBV7-6|.|once
TGTGCCAGCAGCTTGACGTACTCCGGGGGAGATACGCAGTATTTT
CASSLTYSGGDTQYF
>TRBJ1-4|TRBV10-3|.|.
TGTGCCATCAGAAGGGGAACAACTAATGAAAAACTGTTTTTT
CAIRRGTTNEKLFF
>TRBJ2-1|TRBV25-1|.|once
TGTGCCAGCATAATCCATGAGCCTAACAATGAGCAGTTCTTC
CASIIHEPNNEQFF
>TRBJ1-5|TRBV6-1|.|.
TGTGCCAGCAGTGGTCAGAGGCGGGGTAATCAGCCCCAGCATTTT
CASSGQRRGNQPQHF
>TRBJ2-7|TRBV5-8|TRBD2|.
TGTGCCAGCAGCTTTAGGTGGTCAGGGACTAGCGGGACTAGCTCCTACGAGCAGTACTTC
CASSFRWSGTSGTSSYEQYF
>TRBJ2-1|TRBV25-1|TRBD2|.
TGTGCCAGCAGTGAACTGGGGACTAGCAGTTATGAGCAGTTCTTC
CASSELGTSSYEQFF
>TRBJ1-1|TRBV5-4|.|.
TGTGCCAGCAGGGGGGGGGCCGAGAACACTGAAGCTTTCTTT
CASRGGAENTEAFF
>TRBJ2-7|TRBV30|.|.
TGTGCCCGAGGGACAAAGGGGGCCTACGAGCAGTACTTC
CARGTKGAYEQYF
>TRBJ2-2|TRBV13|TRBD2|.
TGTGCCAGCAGCACGGGACTAGGGTCCGGGGAGCTGTTTTTT
CASSTGLGSGELFF
>TRBJ2-2|TRBV6-5|TRBD2|.
TGTGCCAGCAGTTGGTCGCTAGCGGGAGCCGGGGAGCTGTTTTTT
CASSWSLAGAGELFF
>TRBJ1-1|TRBV11-2|.|.
TGTGCCAGCAGCTTAGAGGCGGCCAACACTGAAGCTTTCTTT
CASSLEAANTEAFF
>TRBJ2-3|TRBV5-1|.|once
TGCGCCAGCAGCCCGACTCCTAGGCCAGCAGATACGCAGTATTTT
CASSPTPRPADTQYF
>TRBJ2-5|TRBV7-7|.|.
TGTGCCAGCAGCTTAGCTCCAGTACAAGAGACCCAGTACTTC
CASSLAPVQETQYF